Sequencing of this T cell receptor beta chain was carried out in a study of shared clonotypes between healthy human individuals. Study-wide findings and caveats: Only blood was sampled, and tissue TCR repertoires likely differ from blood ones.

On sorted subsets, replicate PCRs used approximately 190 ng DNA, or tens of thousands of T cell genomes. The table came from immunoSEQ multiplex PCR; TCRdb's copy has only in-frame clones and leaves some out. Of 740,000 or so clones detected, about three quarters appear once; the ten largest clones hold around 1.7%. Of note for this clone: Antigen specificity is unknown.

The sequence came from a woman aged 25 to 39 in good health. The source material was memory CD4+ T cells sorted from blood. Regarding subset: CD45RA-negative fraction.

The CDR3 bases are TGTGCCAGCAGTGATCAGGGGCACAACACTGAAGCTTTCTTT. It is translated as CASSDQGHNTEAFF. This sequence joins TRBV2 and TRBJ1-1; maybe TRBD1 (6 bases). The germline gives CDR1 SNHLY, CDR2 FYNNEI. CDR3 length: 14 amino acids. V gave up 3 bases and J gave up 2 bases, with 10 bases separating them.